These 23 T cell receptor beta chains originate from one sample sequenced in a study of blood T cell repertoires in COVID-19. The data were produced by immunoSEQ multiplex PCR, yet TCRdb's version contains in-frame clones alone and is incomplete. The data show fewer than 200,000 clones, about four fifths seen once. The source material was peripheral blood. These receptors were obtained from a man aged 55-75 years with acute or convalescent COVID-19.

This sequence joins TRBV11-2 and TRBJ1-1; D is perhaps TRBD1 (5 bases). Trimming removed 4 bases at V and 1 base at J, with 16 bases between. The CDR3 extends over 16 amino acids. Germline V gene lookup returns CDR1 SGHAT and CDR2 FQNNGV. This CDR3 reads CASSWGRGIGNTEAFF. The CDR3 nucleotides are TGTGCCAGCAGCTGGGGCCGGGGGATAGGGAACACTGAAGCTTTCTTT.

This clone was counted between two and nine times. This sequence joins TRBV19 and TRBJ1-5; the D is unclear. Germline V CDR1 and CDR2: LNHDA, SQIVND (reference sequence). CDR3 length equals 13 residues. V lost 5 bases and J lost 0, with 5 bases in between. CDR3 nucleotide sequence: TGTGCCAGTAGTCTTAATAGCAATCAGCCCCAGCATTTT. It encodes CASSLNSNQPQHF.

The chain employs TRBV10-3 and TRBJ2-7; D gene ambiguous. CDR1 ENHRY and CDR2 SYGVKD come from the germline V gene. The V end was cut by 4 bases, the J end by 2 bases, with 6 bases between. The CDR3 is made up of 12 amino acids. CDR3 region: CAISVGAYEQYF. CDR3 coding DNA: TGTGCCATCAGTGTCGGTGCCTACGAGCAGTACTTC.

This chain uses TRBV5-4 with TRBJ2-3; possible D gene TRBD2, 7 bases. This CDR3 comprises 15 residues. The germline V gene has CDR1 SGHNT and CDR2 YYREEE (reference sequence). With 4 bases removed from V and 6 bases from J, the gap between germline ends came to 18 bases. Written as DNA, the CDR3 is TGTGCCAGCAGCGGGGGTACAGGGAGGGGGGATACGCAGTATTTT. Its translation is CASSGGTGRGDTQYF. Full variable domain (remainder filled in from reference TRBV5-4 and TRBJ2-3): ETGVTQSPTHLIKTRGQQVTLRCSSQSGHNTVSWYQQALGQGPQFIFQYYREEENGRGNFPPRFSGLQFPNYSSELNVNALELDDSALYLCASSGGTGRGDTQYFGPGTRLTVL.

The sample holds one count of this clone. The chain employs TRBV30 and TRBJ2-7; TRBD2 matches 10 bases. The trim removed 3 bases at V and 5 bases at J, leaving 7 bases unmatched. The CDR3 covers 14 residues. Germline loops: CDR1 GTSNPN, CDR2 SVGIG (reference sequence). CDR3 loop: CAWRLGTSANEQYF. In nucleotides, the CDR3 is TGTGCCTGGAGATTAGGGACTAGCGCCAACGAGCAGTACTTC.

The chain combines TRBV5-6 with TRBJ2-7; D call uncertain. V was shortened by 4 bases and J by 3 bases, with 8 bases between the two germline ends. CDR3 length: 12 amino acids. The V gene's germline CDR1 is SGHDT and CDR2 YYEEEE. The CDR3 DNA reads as TGTGCCAGCAGCGCATACAGCTACGAGCAGTACTTC. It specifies CASSAYSYEQYF.

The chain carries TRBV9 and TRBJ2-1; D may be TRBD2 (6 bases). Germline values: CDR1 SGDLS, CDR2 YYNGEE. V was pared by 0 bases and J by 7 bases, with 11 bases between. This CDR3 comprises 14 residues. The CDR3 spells CASSVGLGSNEQFF. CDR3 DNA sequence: TGTGCCAGCAGCGTAGGACTAGGGTCAAATGAGCAGTTCTTC. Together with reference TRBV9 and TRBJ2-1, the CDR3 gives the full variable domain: DSGVTQTPKHLITATGQRVTLRCSPRSGDLSVYWYQQSLDQGLQFLIQYYNGEERAKGNILERFSAQQFPDLHSELNLSSLELGDSALYFCASSVGLGSNEQFFGPGTRLTVL.

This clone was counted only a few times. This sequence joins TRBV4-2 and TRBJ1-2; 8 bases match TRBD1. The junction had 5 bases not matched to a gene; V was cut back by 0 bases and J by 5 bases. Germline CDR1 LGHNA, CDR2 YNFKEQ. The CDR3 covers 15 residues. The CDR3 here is CASSQELQGAYGYTF. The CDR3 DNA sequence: TGTGCCAGCAGCCAAGAGCTTCAGGGGGCATATGGCTACACCTTC.

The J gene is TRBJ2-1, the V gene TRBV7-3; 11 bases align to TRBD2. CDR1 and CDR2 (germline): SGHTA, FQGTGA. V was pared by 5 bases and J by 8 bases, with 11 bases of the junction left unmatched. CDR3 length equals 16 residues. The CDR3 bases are TGTGCCAGCAGCCTTAGCGGGAGGGCCTCAGTGGATGAGCAGTTCTTC. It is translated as CASSLSGRASVDEQFF. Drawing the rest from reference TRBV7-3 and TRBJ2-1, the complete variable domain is GAGVSQTPSNKVTEKGKYVELRCDPISGHTALYWYRQSLGQGPEFLIYFQGTGAADDSGLPNDRFFAVRPEGSVSTLKIQRTERGDSAVYLCASSLSGRASVDEQFFGPGTRLTVL.

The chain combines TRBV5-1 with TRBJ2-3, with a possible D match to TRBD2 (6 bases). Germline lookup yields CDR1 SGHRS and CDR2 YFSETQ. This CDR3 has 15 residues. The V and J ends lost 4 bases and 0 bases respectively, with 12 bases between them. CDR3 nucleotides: TGCGCCAGCAGCAACGGGGGTCGTAGCACAGATACGCAGTATTTT. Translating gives CASSNGGRSTDTQYF.

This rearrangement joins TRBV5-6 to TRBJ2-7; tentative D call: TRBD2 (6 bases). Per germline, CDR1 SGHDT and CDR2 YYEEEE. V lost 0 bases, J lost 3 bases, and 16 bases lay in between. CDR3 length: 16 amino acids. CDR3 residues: CASSLGGSSVNYEQYF. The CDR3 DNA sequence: TGTGCCAGCAGCTTGGGGGGATCTAGCGTCAACTACGAGCAGTACTTC. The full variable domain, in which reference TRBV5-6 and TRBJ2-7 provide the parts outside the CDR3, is DAGVTQSPTHLIKTRGQQVTLRCSPKSGHDTVSWYQQALGQGPQFIFQYYEEEERQRGNFPDRFSGHQFPNYSSELNVNALLLGDSALYLCASSLGGSSVNYEQYFGPGTRLTVT.

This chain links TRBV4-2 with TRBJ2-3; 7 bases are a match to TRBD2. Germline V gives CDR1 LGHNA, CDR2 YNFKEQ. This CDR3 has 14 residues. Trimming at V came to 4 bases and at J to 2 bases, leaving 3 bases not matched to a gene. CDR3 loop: CASSRGTTTDTQYF. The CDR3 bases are TGTGCCAGCAGCCGCGGGACTACCACAGATACGCAGTATTTT.

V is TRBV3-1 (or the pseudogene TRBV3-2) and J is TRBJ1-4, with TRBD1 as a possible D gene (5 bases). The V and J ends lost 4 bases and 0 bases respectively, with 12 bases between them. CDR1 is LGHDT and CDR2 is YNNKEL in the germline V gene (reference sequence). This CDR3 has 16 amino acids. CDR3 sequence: CASSPTASATNEKLFF. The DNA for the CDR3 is TGTGCCAGCAGCCCGACAGCCAGTGCAACTAATGAAAAACTGTTTTTT.

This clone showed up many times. The CDR3 loop reads CASSLEPNTEAFF. For the CDR3, the DNA is TGTGCCAGCAGCTTGGAGCCGAACACTGAAGCTTTCTTT. The rearrangement links TRBV5-4 to TRBJ1-1; D not resolved. Germline assignment: CDR1 SGHNT and CDR2 YYREEE (reference sequence). This CDR3 region has 13 residues. The V gene lost 0 bases and the J gene lost 1 base, with 4 bases spanning the gap.

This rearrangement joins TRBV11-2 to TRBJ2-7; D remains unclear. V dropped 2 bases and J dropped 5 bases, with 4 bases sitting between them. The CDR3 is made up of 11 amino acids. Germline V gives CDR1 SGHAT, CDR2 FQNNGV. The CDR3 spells CASSLSNEQYF. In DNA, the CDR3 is TGTGCCAGCAGCTTATCAAACGAGCAGTACTTC.

The chain's CDR3 is CASSGGTAEQFF. In DNA, the CDR3 is TGTGCCAGCAGTGGCGGGACTGCTGAGCAGTTCTTC. This chain joins TRBV12-3 or TRBV12-4 and TRBJ2-1, with TRBD2 as a possible D gene (6 bases). V was trimmed by 5 bases and J by 9 bases, leaving 11 bases between them. CDR3 length equals 12 residues.

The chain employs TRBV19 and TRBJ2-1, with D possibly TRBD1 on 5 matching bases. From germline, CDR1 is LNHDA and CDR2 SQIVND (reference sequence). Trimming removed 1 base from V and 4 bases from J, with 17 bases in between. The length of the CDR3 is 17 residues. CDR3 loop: CASSIVASATGYNEQFF. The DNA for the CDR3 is TGTGCCAGTAGTATAGTTGCGAGCGCCACAGGTTACAATGAGCAGTTCTTC.

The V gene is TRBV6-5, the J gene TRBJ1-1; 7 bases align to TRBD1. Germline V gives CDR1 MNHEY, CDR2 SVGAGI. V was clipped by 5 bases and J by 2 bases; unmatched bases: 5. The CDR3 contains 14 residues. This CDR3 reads CASSQQGSNTEAFF. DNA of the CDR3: TGTGCCAGCAGTCAACAGGGGAGTAACACTGAAGCTTTCTTT.

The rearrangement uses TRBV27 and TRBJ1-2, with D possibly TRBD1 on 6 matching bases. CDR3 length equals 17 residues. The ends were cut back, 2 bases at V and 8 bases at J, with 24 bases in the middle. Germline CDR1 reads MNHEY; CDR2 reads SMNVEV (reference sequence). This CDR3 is CASSLKAQAGARGGYTF. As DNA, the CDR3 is TGTGCCAGCAGTTTAAAGGCCCAGGCGGGGGCACGAGGAGGCTACACCTTC.

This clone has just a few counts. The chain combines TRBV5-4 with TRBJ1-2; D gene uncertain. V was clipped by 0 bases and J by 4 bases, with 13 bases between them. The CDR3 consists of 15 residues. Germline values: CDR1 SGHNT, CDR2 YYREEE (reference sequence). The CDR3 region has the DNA TGTGCCAGCAGCTTGGTTGGGGAGGATGGCTATGGCTACACCTTC. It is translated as CASSLVGEDGYGYTF.

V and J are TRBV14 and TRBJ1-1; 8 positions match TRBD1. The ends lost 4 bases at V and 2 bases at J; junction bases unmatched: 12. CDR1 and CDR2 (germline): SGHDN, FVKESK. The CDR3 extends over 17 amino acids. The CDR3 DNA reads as TGTGCCAGCAGCCCTCAAAATCCCGGGACAGGAAACACTGAAGCTTTCTTT. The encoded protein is CASSPQNPGTGNTEAFF.

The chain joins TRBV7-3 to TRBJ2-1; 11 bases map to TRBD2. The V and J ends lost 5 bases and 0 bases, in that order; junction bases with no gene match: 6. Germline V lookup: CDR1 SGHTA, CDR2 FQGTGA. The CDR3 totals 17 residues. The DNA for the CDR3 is TGTGCCAGCAGCCTTGGACTAGCGGGTGGCTCCTACAATGAGCAGTTCTTC. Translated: CASSLGLAGGSYNEQFF.

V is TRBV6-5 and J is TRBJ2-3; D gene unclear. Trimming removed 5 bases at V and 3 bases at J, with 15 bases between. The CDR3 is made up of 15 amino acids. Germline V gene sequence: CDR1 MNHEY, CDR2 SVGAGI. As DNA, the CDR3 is TGTGCCAGCAGTCGTTTAGGAGCGTGGACAGATACGCAGTATTTT. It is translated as CASSRLGAWTDTQYF.